This T cell receptor beta chain is from a study of blood T cell repertoires in COVID-19. Study in general: COVID-19 samples, acute and convalescent, were from the United States, Italy and Spain. PBMCs, B-cell-depleted T cells, or T cells provided the cDNA or gDNA that made up the material.

The Seattle patients joined while their infection was active and were tracked longitudinally afterward. As originally analysed: Estimation of nucleated cell counts was performed using reference gene primer amplification. Profiled with immunoSEQ multiplex PCR; TCRdb holds only in-frame clones, not every one. D and trimming were read from the DNA, whereas the V and J calls and clone size are those reported in that table. Among fewer than 300,000 clones listed, 85% to 90% were seen once. This CDR3 contains 14 residues. Germline loops: CDR1 PRHDT, CDR2 FYEKMQ (reference sequence). V was clipped by 5 bases and J by 3 bases; unmatched bases: 4.

Input material: peripheral blood. The clonotype comes from a woman aged 45-65 years with COVID-19, enrolled during active disease. This chain links TRBV13 with TRBJ2-7; 10 bases are a match to TRBD1. The DNA for the CDR3 is TGTGCCAGCAGCCCCGGGACAGGGGACTACGAGCAGTACTTC. Its translation is CASSPGTGDYEQYF.